Shown below are 27 T cell receptor beta chains from a single sample sequenced in a study of blood T cell repertoires in COVID-19 (TCRdb year 2020). Libraries were made using the immunoSEQ multiplex PCR assay. The source is immuneACCESS, and TCRdb retained only in-frame sequences with V and J called. Part of the clones is not carried over; for the studies checked, unresolved V genes explain less than half of this, and the remainder is unexplained. For this sample the table gives about 270,000 clones, of which around nine tenths were detected only once. 1.5% to 2% of the sample is held by the ten biggest clonotypes. Specimen: peripheral blood. The receptor set was obtained from a woman aged 60-70 years who had recovered from COVID-19.

V is TRBV13 and J is TRBJ2-7; 8 positions agree with TRBD2. The CDR3 totals 15 residues. The ends lost 1 base at V and 6 bases at J; junction bases unmatched: 8. The V gene's germline CDR1 is PRHDT and CDR2 FYEKMQ (reference sequence). CDR3 bases: TGTGCCAGCAGCTTAGCCGGGGGGGCCTTCGGCGAGCAGTACTTC. Protein: CASSLAGGAFGEQYF.

This chain uses TRBV7-2 with TRBJ2-7; the D gene is possibly TRBD2 (6 bases). The CDR3 is 14 residues long. With 1 base removed from V and 5 bases from J, the gap between germline ends came to 12 bases. Germline CDR1 is SGHTA and CDR2 is FQGNSA. DNA of the CDR3: TGTGCCAGCAGCTTAGTTGCTAGCGTCAACGAGCAGTACTTC. Protein: CASSLVASVNEQYF.

The sample holds a few counts of this clone. The chain combines TRBV18 with TRBJ2-5; TRBD2 agrees at 12 bases. The CDR3 extends over 17 amino acids. V lost 0 bases to trimming and J lost 3 bases; unmatched junction nucleotides: 5. Germline V gene data show CDR1 as KGHSH and CDR2 as LQKENI. For the CDR3, the DNA is TGTGCCAGCTCACCACCGAGGTCTAGCGGGGGGGAAGAGACCCAGTACTTC. Its translation is CASSPPRSSGGEETQYF.

This rearrangement joins TRBV5-1 to TRBJ2-7; D might be TRBD2 (5 bases). CDR1 and CDR2 (germline): SGHRS, YFSETQ. The CDR3 spans 13 residues. Trimming pared 0 bases from V and 5 bases from J, leaving 9 bases between. The CDR3 here is CASSLAGVHEQYF. The CDR3 DNA reads TGCGCCAGCAGCTTGGCCGGGGTCCACGAGCAGTACTTC.

The chain is built from TRBV19 and TRBJ2-7; D might be TRBD2 (5 bases). CDR1 is LNHDA, CDR2 SQIVND, per germline (reference sequence). This CDR3 region has 15 residues. Trimming took 3 bases from V and 0 from J, leaving 12 bases between them. The CDR3 nucleotides are TGTGCCAGTAGTATGGTCCGGGGATCCTCCTACGAGCAGTACTTC. It is translated as CASSMVRGSSYEQYF.

The J gene is TRBJ2-7, the V gene TRBV27; weak D call: TRBD2 (7 bases). The CDR3 covers 16 residues. Germline CDR1 and CDR2: MNHEY and SMNVEV (reference sequence). The V end was cut by 2 bases, the J end by 0 bases, with 14 bases between. The CDR3 coding sequence is TGTGCCAGCAGTTTAGGTCGGGGGGCCGACTCCTACGAGCAGTACTTC. Its translation is CASSLGRGADSYEQYF.

The chain employs TRBV6-7 and TRBJ2-7, with 9 nucleotides matching TRBD1. TRBV6-7 is recorded as an ORF, its role being uncertain. With V trimmed by 0 bases and J by 1 base, 7 bases remained unmatched. The CDR3 length is 17 residues. The CDR3: CASSYSLGDRVSYEQYF. The DNA for the CDR3 is TGTGCCAGCAGTTACTCCCTAGGGGACAGGGTTTCCTACGAGCAGTACTTC.

The genes are TRBV7-2 and TRBJ2-5; D is possibly TRBD2 (6 bases). Per the germline V gene, CDR1 is SGHTA and CDR2 is FQGNSA. V was pared by 5 bases and J by 4 bases, with 17 bases between. The CDR3 runs 15 residues. DNA of the CDR3: TGTGCCAGCAGCATGGGGACTCCAGAGCTAGAGACCCAGTACTTC. Its protein product is CASSMGTPELETQYF.

The genes are TRBV25-1 and TRBJ2-7; D might be TRBD1 (5 bases). V lost 1 base and J 6 bases, leaving 16 bases between the germline ends. Germline CDR1 is MGHDK and CDR2 is SYGVNS. The CDR3 totals 15 residues. CDR3 nucleotide sequence: TGTGCCAGCAGTGAATCGGCAGGGAATTGGCGCGAGCAGTACTTC. It yields the protein CASSESAGNWREQYF.

The V and J genes are TRBV19 and TRBJ2-3; 8 bases agree with TRBD1. This CDR3 has 14 residues. V lost 6 bases, J lost 1 base, and 3 bases stayed unmatched. Germline CDR1 is LNHDA and CDR2 is SQIVND (reference sequence). The CDR3, as DNA: TGTGCCAGTAGCCCGGACAGGGGCACAGATACGCAGTATTTT. Translating it yields CASSPDRGTDTQYF.

The rearrangement joins TRBV6-6 to TRBJ2-3, with 9 bases fitting TRBD1. V lost 6 bases and J lost 4; bases outside the gene matches: 8. Germline V gene lookup returns CDR1 MNHNY and CDR2 SVGAGI (reference sequence). The CDR3 is made up of 15 amino acids. Here the CDR3 reads CASSAQGQGADTQYF. The CDR3 bases are TGTGCCAGCAGCGCGCAGGGACAGGGAGCAGATACGCAGTATTTT.

The chain has TRBV19 and TRBJ2-3; 11 positions agree with TRBD2. CDR3 length: 18 amino acids. The trim removed 3 bases at V and 5 bases at J, leaving 13 bases unmatched. CDR1 LNHDA and CDR2 SQIVND come from the germline V gene (reference sequence). The CDR3, as DNA: TGTGCCAGTAGTATTAGGTCGATAGCGGGGGGGCAAAGAGATACGCAGTATTTT. Encoded protein: CASSIRSIAGGQRDTQYF.

The chain combines TRBV7-2 with TRBJ1-6, with D tentatively TRBD1 (5 bases). V was pared by 3 bases and J by 7 bases, with 16 bases between. Germline CDR1 and CDR2: SGHTA and FQGNSA. This CDR3 contains 16 residues. The chain's CDR3 is CASSFLPGHQNSPLHF. The DNA for the CDR3 is TGTGCCAGCAGCTTTTTGCCCGGACATCAGAATTCACCCCTCCACTTT.

This CDR3 is CASSYMNYEQYF. The CDR3 bases are TGTGCCAGCAGTTACATGAACTACGAGCAGTACTTC. The V and J genes are TRBV12-3 or TRBV12-4 and TRBJ2-7; the D is unclear. The CDR3 length is 12 residues. The ends were cut back, 4 bases at V and 3 bases at J, with 7 bases in the middle.

The chain has TRBV28 and TRBJ1-4; D may be TRBD1 (5 bases). Germline V gene lookup returns CDR1 MDHEN and CDR2 SYDVKM. CDR3 length equals 13 residues. The V and J ends lost 5 bases and 7 bases respectively, with 11 bases between them. The CDR3 loop reads CASSPVTVEKLFF. The CDR3 DNA reads TGTGCCAGCAGTCCGGTGACAGTTGAAAAACTGTTTTTT.

This sequence joins TRBV5-1 and TRBJ2-5; no firm D call. CDR3 length equals 15 residues. Looked up from germline, CDR1 is SGHRS and CDR2 is YFSETQ. The V end was cut by 3 bases, the J end by 2 bases, with 14 bases between. CDR3 amino acids: CASSSTPNSQETQYF. CDR3 nucleotides: TGCGCCAGCAGCTCAACCCCAAACTCTCAAGAGACCCAGTACTTC.

This chain links TRBV29-1 with TRBJ2-1; 9 nucleotides line up with TRBD1. Germline V lookup: CDR1 SQVTM, CDR2 ANQGSEA. V shed 0 bases and J 3 bases; nucleotides not matched to a gene: 6. The CDR3 consists of 16 residues. CDR3 residues: CSVEDLDRGYYNEQFF. The CDR3 DNA reads as TGCAGCGTTGAAGACCTGGACAGGGGTTACTACAATGAGCAGTTCTTC.

This chain connects TRBV28 to TRBJ1-2, with D tentatively TRBD1 (6 bases). V was clipped by 4 bases and J by 8 bases, with 14 bases between them. The CDR3 loop spans 13 amino acids. Germline V lookup: CDR1 MDHEN, CDR2 SYDVKM. DNA of the CDR3: TGTGCCAGCAGTTATCAGGGACAAAGCGGCTACACCTTC. Its protein product is CASSYQGQSGYTF.

The J gene is TRBJ2-1, the V gene TRBV6-5; 7 bases are shared with TRBD2. Germline CDR1 MNHEY, CDR2 SVGAGI. The CDR3 totals 12 residues. With 6 bases clipped from V and 8 bases from J, the junction kept 4 bases outside the gene matches. The CDR3 DNA follows: TGTGCCAGCAGCAAGGGAGGGTATGAGCAGTTCTTC. It specifies CASSKGGYEQFF.

The genes are TRBV5-4 and TRBJ1-2; 9 bases are a match to TRBD1. CDR1 SGHNT and CDR2 YYREEE come from the germline V gene (reference sequence). The CDR3 loop spans 13 amino acids. Germline trimming cut 3 bases from V and 8 bases from J; bases unmatched to any gene: 5. The CDR3 coding sequence is TGTGCCAGCAGCTCAGACAGGGGGGGCGGCTACACCTTC. Its translation: CASSSDRGGGYTF.

The chain joins TRBV18 to TRBJ2-2; D is undetermined. The germline CDR1 and CDR2 sequences are KGHSH and LQKENI. The CDR3 sequence is 12 residues long. The V end lost 3 bases, the J end lost 4 bases, and 3 bases lay between the germline ends. Here the CDR3 DNA reads TGTGCCAGCTCACCGGCCACCGGGGAGCTGTTTTTT. Its translation: CASSPATGELFF. Based on the CDR3 plus reference TRBV18 and TRBJ2-2, the full variable domain is NAGVMQNPRHLVRRRGQEARLRCSPMKGHSHVYWYRQLPEEGLKFMVYLQKENIIDESGMPKERFSAEFPKEGPSILRIQQVVRGDSAAYFCASSPATGELFFGEGSRLTVL.

The rearrangement links TRBV6-5 to TRBJ1-2; no firm D call. Between the trimmed V and J ends, which lost 6 bases and 10 bases, there was a span of 24 bases. The CDR3 runs 15 residues. The germline V gene has CDR1 MNHEY and CDR2 SVGAGI. This CDR3 is CASRESGSSNADYTF. In nucleotides, the CDR3 is TGTGCCAGCAGAGAGTCCGGGTCCTCCAATGCGGACTACACCTTC.

V and J are TRBV10-3 and TRBJ2-5; 10 nucleotides align to TRBD1. The V and J ends lost 6 bases and 5 bases, in that order; junction bases with no gene match: 9. The germline gives CDR1 ENHRY, CDR2 SYGVKD. CDR3 size: 15 residues. The DNA of the CDR3 is TGTGCCATCAGAAGACAGGGGGCCGGGTCTGAGACCCAGTACTTC. Translated, it gives CAIRRQGAGSETQYF.

Here the CDR3 DNA reads TGTGCCAGCAGCTTGCGCGGGGTCAGATCAGATACGCAGTATTTT. Amino acid sequence: CASSLRGVRSDTQYF. The chain recombines TRBV7-2 with TRBJ2-3; D is possibly TRBD2 (6 bases). Trimming cost V 3 bases and J 4 bases, with 14 bases left between them. From germline, CDR1 is SGHTA and CDR2 FQGNSA. The length of the CDR3 is 15 residues.

The chain combines TRBV25-1 with TRBJ2-3; 7 bases align to TRBD1. Germline V CDR1 and CDR2: MGHDK, SYGVNS. This CDR3 region has 18 residues. Trimming at V came to 1 base and at J to 0 bases, leaving 10 bases not matched to a gene. As DNA, the CDR3 is TGTGCCAGCAGTGAATCCGGACAGGCCTGGAAGAGCACAGATACGCAGTATTTT. Translated: CASSESGQAWKSTDTQYF.

The chain joins TRBV19 to TRBJ1-3, with 8 bases aligning to TRBD1. The V and J ends lost 7 bases and 2 bases, in that order; junction bases with no gene match: 7. The CDR3 consists of 15 residues. Germline-derived CDR1 and CDR2 are LNHDA and SQIVND (reference sequence). The CDR3 DNA is TGTGCCAGTATGCTTCAGGACAGGGCTGGAAACACCATATATTTT. As protein: CASMLQDRAGNTIYF.

This chain joins TRBV28 and TRBJ1-1; maybe TRBD1 (5 bases). Germline CDR1 and CDR2: MDHEN and SYDVKM. Trimming took 5 bases from V and 6 from J, leaving 16 bases between them. The CDR3 length is 14 residues. In DNA, the CDR3 is TGTGCCAGCAGTGGGCAGGGATATTCGCCTGAAGCTTTCTTT. As protein: CASSGQGYSPEAFF.